This T cell receptor (beta chain) originates from a study of response to subunit inactivated influenza vaccine. The CDR3 consists of 18 residues. With 4 bases clipped from V and 5 bases from J, the junction kept 17 bases outside the gene matches. The germline V gene encodes CDR1 DFQATT and CDR2 SNEGSKA (reference sequence). TCRdb called the RT-PCR reads again in MiXCR, with one record for every CDR3 protein. The data contain 500,000 to 550,000 distinct CDR3 sequences, approximately 24% of them singletons. This sample was also put to use in a study of T cells expressing NK-cell markers. As reported in that work: UMIs were included in TCR beta cDNA generated by 5'RACE template switching. In several experiments, an anti-gamma-delta TCR antibody restricted sorting to alpha-beta TCR T cells. The study found dominant NKG2C+ clonotypes at roughly 1.0-7.5% of CD8+ T cells in several donors. HCMV specificity of the expanded NKG2C+ T cell clones was not established.

The sample was CD4+ T cells sorted from PBMCs, taken about 12 days after vaccination. J is TRBJ2-3 and V is TRBV20-1; 11 bases agree with TRBD2. This receptor was taken from a man in his fifties or sixties who received an inactivated influenza vaccine. The CDR3 is CSATLRGLAARTGDTQYF. In DNA form, the CDR3 reads TGCAGTGCTACGTTACGGGGACTAGCGGCCCGGACAGGAGATACGCAGTATTTT.